This T cell receptor beta chain was sequenced for a study of blood T cell repertoires in COVID-19. About the study: PBMCs, B-cell-depleted T cells, or T cells provided the cDNA or gDNA that made up the material.

The CDR3 consists of 15 residues. V dropped 5 bases and J dropped 4 bases, with 12 bases sitting between them. The germline gives CDR1 MNHEY, CDR2 SVGAGI. Clones were sequenced by immunoSEQ multiplex PCR, and TCRdb holds only the in-frame ones, with some missing. The profile covers about 85,000 clones, with around 88% appearing a single time and about 5.2% taken by the ten largest. The rearrangement links TRBV6-5 to TRBJ1-6, with D possibly TRBD1 on 5 matching bases. Sequencing was done on a sample of peripheral blood. The TCR was taken from a man in his sixties with acute or convalescent COVID-19. The DNA of the CDR3 is TGTGCCAGCAGTACCACCAGGGCGTATAATTCACCCCTCCACTTT. Translating it yields CASSTTRAYNSPLHF.